A single sample is the source of the 21 T cell receptor beta chains below, sequenced in a study of CD8 T cells in Susac syndrome. The RNA, roughly 0.45 to 1 ug, was put through reverse transcription using random hexamers. TCRdb re-analysed the immunoSEQ multiplex PCR reads in MiXCR, keeping a single row per CDR3 protein. The table shows roughly 80,000 distinct CDR3 sequences, with 85% to 95% occurring only once. The sequencing sample was made of CD8+ T cells from PBMCs. The receptors come from a human donor in good health.

The chain joins TRBV2 to TRBJ1-1; TRBD1 might be the D (5 bases). CDR1 is SNHLY and CDR2 is FYNNEI in the germline V gene. V was trimmed by 3 bases and J by 5 bases, leaving 10 bases between them. This CDR3 is 13 amino acids long. The chain's CDR3 is CASSEGPHTEAFF. The CDR3, as DNA: TGTGCCAGCAGTGAGGGGCCTCATACTGAAGCTTTCTTT.

The CDR3 is CASSKYPRDEQFF. The CDR3 DNA follows: TGTGCCAGCAGCAAATACCCACGGGATGAGCAGTTCTTC. V is TRBV21-1 and J is TRBJ2-1. TRBV21-1 is reported as a pseudogene. The length of the CDR3 is 13 residues.

The gene calls are TRBV29-1 and TRBJ2-3; possible D gene TRBD1, 5 bases. Trimming pared 4 bases from V and 5 bases from J, leaving 10 bases between. Per the germline V gene, CDR1 is SQVTM and CDR2 is ANQGSEA. This CDR3 contains 12 residues. CDR3 sequence: CSVGGRQDTQYF. The CDR3 DNA sequence: TGCAGCGTTGGGGGCCGACAAGATACGCAGTATTTT.

This rearrangement joins TRBV24-1 to TRBJ1-2, with 9 positions matching TRBD1. CDR3 size: 15 residues. With 2 bases clipped from V and 6 bases from J, the junction kept 6 bases outside the gene matches. CDR1 KGHDR and CDR2 SFDVKD come from the germline V gene. The CDR3 sequence is CATSDSRYRGHGYTF. The CDR3 DNA reads as TGTGCCACCAGTGATTCCAGATACAGGGGGCATGGCTACACCTTC.

V is TRBV15 and J is TRBJ1-1; possibly TRBD1 for D (6 bases). The CDR3 is made up of 13 amino acids. Germline values: CDR1 LNHNV, CDR2 YYDKDF (reference sequence). The V and J ends lost 3 bases and 1 base respectively, with 6 bases between them. CDR3 region: CATSRGQNTEAFF. In DNA form, the CDR3 reads TGTGCCACCAGCAGGGGACAGAACACTGAAGCTTTCTTT.

This chain connects TRBV4-1 to TRBJ2-6, with D perhaps TRBD2 (5 bases). Trimming took off 3 bases at V and 2 bases at J, with 11 bases between the two ends. The CDR3 extends over 16 amino acids. Germline CDR1 MGHRA, CDR2 YSYEKL. Written as DNA, the CDR3 is TGCGCCAGCAGCCACCCAGGACTGGCTGGGGCCAACGTCCTGACTTTC. Its translation: CASSHPGLAGANVLTF.

This chain connects TRBV12-3 or TRBV12-4 to TRBJ2-1; 10 nucleotides agree with TRBD2. V gave up 5 bases and J gave up 4 bases; unmatched junction bases: 5. There are 15 residues in the CDR3. CDR3 protein: CASSPASGGYNEQFF. CDR3 nucleotide sequence: TGTGCCAGCAGTCCAGCTAGCGGGGGTTACAATGAGCAGTTCTTC.

This chain links TRBV2 with TRBJ2-7, with TRBD1 as a possible D gene (7 bases). Germline V lookup: CDR1 SNHLY, CDR2 FYNNEI. V dropped 4 bases and J dropped 0 bases, with 13 bases sitting between them. This CDR3 contains 15 residues. In nucleotides, the CDR3 is TGTGCCAGCAGTGGTTCGGGGGACAGCTCCTACGAGCAGTACTTC. Encoded protein: CASSGSGDSSYEQYF.

The chain joins TRBV29-1 to TRBJ1-1; D ambiguous. There are 10 residues in the CDR3. Germline loops: CDR1 SQVTM, CDR2 ANQGSEA. Trimming took off 5 bases at V and 6 bases at J, with 7 bases between the two ends. The CDR3 nucleotides read TGCAGCGTTTTTGTGGCTGAAGCTTTCTTT. Translation: CSVFVAEAFF.

J is TRBJ1-5 and V is TRBV5-1; D possibly corresponds to TRBD1 (6 bases). Germline V gene data show CDR1 as SGHRS and CDR2 as YFSETQ. This CDR3 is 14 amino acids long. The V gene lost 0 bases and the J gene lost 6 bases, with 10 bases spanning the gap. The CDR3 DNA is TGCGCCAGCAGCTTGGAGGGGGGCGTTCAGCCCCAGCATTTT. Residues: CASSLEGGVQPQHF.

The CDR3 coding sequence is TGTGCCAGCAGGGGACTTCTAGATACGCAGTATTTT. This gives the protein CASRGLLDTQYF. The V gene is TRBV2, the J gene TRBJ2-3; D might be TRBD2 (6 bases). Trimming pared 6 bases from V and 5 bases from J, leaving 9 bases between. The CDR3 sequence is 12 residues long. Germline assignment: CDR1 SNHLY and CDR2 FYNNEI.

As DNA, the CDR3 is TGCGCCAGCAGCTTGAGACAGGGCTCATTTATTAGAACCTACGAGCAGTACTTC. Translation: CASSLRQGSFIRTYEQYF. V usage is TRBV5-1 and J usage is TRBJ2-7; TRBD1 matches at 7 bases. The length of the CDR3 is 18 residues. Germline CDR1 is SGHRS and CDR2 is YFSETQ. The J segment lost 2 bases and the V segment lost 1 base, leaving 15 bases of the junction unmatched.

The V and J genes are TRBV30 and TRBJ2-2; tentatively, D is TRBD2 (7 bases). The CDR3 totals 12 residues. Per germline, CDR1 GTSNPN and CDR2 SVGIG (reference sequence). Trimming pared 1 base from V and 9 bases from J, leaving 9 bases between. Written as DNA, the CDR3 is TGTGCCTGGAGTGGGGGGGGCCGGGAGCTGTTTTTT. As protein: CAWSGGGRELFF.

The chain is built from TRBV19 and TRBJ2-7, with D uncertain. The CDR3 length is 14 residues. The ends were cut back, 1 base at V and 6 bases at J, with 13 bases in the middle. CDR1 and CDR2 from the germline V gene are LNHDA and SQIVND (reference sequence). For the CDR3, the DNA is TGTGCCAGTAGTATAGGACCCTCAGGAAGCGAGCAGTACTTC. Its translation is CASSIGPSGSEQYF.

The gene calls are TRBV6-5 and TRBJ2-7; 12 bases match TRBD2. The CDR3 extends over 16 amino acids. J lost 2 bases, V lost 0 bases, and 2 bases had no gene match. The germline gives CDR1 MNHEY, CDR2 SVGAGI. CDR3: CASSYSGLAGTYEQYF. The DNA for the CDR3 is TGTGCCAGCAGTTACTCTGGACTAGCGGGGACCTACGAGCAGTACTTC.

J is TRBJ2-4 and V is TRBV7-6; D is uncertain. In germline, CDR1 is SGHVS, CDR2 FNYEAQ. Trimming cost V 7 bases and J 11 bases, with 6 bases left between them. This CDR3 is 9 amino acids long. Here the CDR3 DNA reads TGTGCCAGCACAGTATTTCAGTACTTC. This gives the protein CASTVFQYF.

J is TRBJ1-5 and V is TRBV28, with 10 bases that match TRBD1. Germline V gene data show CDR1 as MDHEN and CDR2 as SYDVKM. This CDR3 has 14 amino acids. V shed 7 bases, J shed 7 bases, and the junction held 7 bases outside the gene matches. The CDR3 region has the DNA TGTGCCAGCACCTTCGGGACAGGGGACCAGCCCCAGCATTTT. Translated, it gives CASTFGTGDQPQHF.

The J gene is TRBJ2-7, the V gene TRBV27, with 8 bases aligning to TRBD1. CDR1 is MNHEY, CDR2 SMNVEV, per germline (reference sequence). CDR3 size: 14 residues. V gave up 5 bases and J gave up 3 bases; unmatched junction bases: 6. CDR3 sequence: CASSGGQGGYEQYF. The CDR3 DNA is TGTGCCAGCAGTGGAGGACAGGGTGGCTACGAGCAGTACTTC.

J is TRBJ2-7 and V is TRBV6-2 or TRBV6-3; the D is unclear. Trimming cost V 5 bases and J 2 bases, with 10 bases left between them. The CDR3 totals 13 residues. CDR1 and CDR2 (germline): MNHEY, SVGEGT. The CDR3 here is CASSVGSPYEQYF. CDR3 DNA: TGTGCCAGCAGTGTGGGGTCTCCCTACGAGCAGTACTTC.

The chain employs TRBV27 and TRBJ2-2; 7 bases fit TRBD1. The germline V gene encodes CDR1 MNHEY and CDR2 SMNVEV (reference sequence). The J segment lost 2 bases and the V segment lost 7 bases, leaving 19 bases of the junction unmatched. The CDR3 runs to 19 residues. The CDR3 region has the DNA TGTGCCAGCATATTCGACAACTTCCCCGGGACAGAAAACACCGGGGAGCTGTTTTTT. Protein sequence: CASIFDNFPGTENTGELFF.

This chain uses TRBV13 with TRBJ2-7, with a possible D match to TRBD2 (5 bases). This CDR3 comprises 13 residues. V was shortened by 4 bases and J by 4 bases, with 11 bases between the two germline ends. Germline V gene lookup returns CDR1 PRHDT and CDR2 FYEKMQ (reference sequence). This CDR3 reads CASSYTRGYEQYV. The CDR3 nucleotides read TGTGCCAGCAGCTACACCCGGGGTTACGAGCAGTACGTC.